The next 24 T cell receptor beta chains were all read from a single sample in a study of blood T cell repertoires in COVID-19. Clones were sequenced by immunoSEQ multiplex PCR, and TCRdb holds only the in-frame ones, with some missing. The data contain under 250,000 clones, 80% to 90% of them seen just once; the ten biggest clones take up 2% to 3%. Sample: peripheral blood. These receptors were taken from a woman aged 40 to 50 with active or convalescent COVID-19.

This rearrangement joins TRBV29-1 to TRBJ2-3, with 7 nucleotides matching TRBD2. V gave up 6 bases and J gave up 4 bases; unmatched junction bases: 4. CDR1 SQVTM and CDR2 ANQGSEA come from the germline V gene. The CDR3 runs 12 residues. CDR3 in DNA: TGCAGCGTGACTAGCTCGGCAGATACGCAGTATTTT. Its protein product is CSVTSSADTQYF.

The CDR3 is CASLPGQGRWNEQFF. In DNA, the CDR3 is TGTGCCAGCCTCCCGGGACAGGGGAGATGGAATGAGCAGTTCTTC. The V gene is TRBV3-1 (or the pseudogene TRBV3-2), the J gene TRBJ2-1; 10 nucleotides agree with TRBD1. The CDR3 runs to 15 residues. Germline V gene sequence: CDR1 LGHDT, CDR2 YNNKEL (reference sequence). J was trimmed by 7 bases and V by 8 bases; bases with no gene match: 11.

This chain joins TRBV10-3 and TRBJ2-7, with 12 bases matching TRBD1. The CDR3 runs 15 residues. V dropped 3 bases and J dropped 7; count of bases not matched to a gene: 7. Germline CDR1 ENHRY, CDR2 SYGVKD. The CDR3 coding sequence is TGTGCCATCAGTGAACGGGGACAGGGGGCGCGGGAGCAGTACTTC. Translation gives CAISERGQGAREQYF.

The chain joins TRBV4-2 to TRBJ2-3; possibly TRBD2 for D (5 bases). The V and J ends lost 2 bases and 4 bases respectively, with 13 bases between them. In germline, CDR1 is LGHNA, CDR2 YNFKEQ. This CDR3 is 15 amino acids long. The CDR3 coding sequence is TGTGCCAGCAGCCAACTCGGGATAGGTGCAGATACGCAGTATTTT. It specifies CASSQLGIGADTQYF.

V gene TRBV2 combines with J gene TRBJ1-2; the match to TRBD1 covers 7 bases. This CDR3 has 13 residues. Germline values: CDR1 SNHLY, CDR2 FYNNEI. With 6 bases clipped from V and 7 bases from J, the junction kept 8 bases outside the gene matches. The CDR3 sequence is CASRAGTELGYTF. The CDR3 region has the DNA TGTGCCAGCAGAGCCGGGACAGAGCTTGGCTACACCTTC.

This clone was picked up one time. CDR3 DNA sequence: TGTGCCAGCACCCAGGCCCCGCGGGGTGATGGCTACACCTTC. Its protein product is CASTQAPRGDGYTF. V usage is TRBV6-5 and J usage is TRBJ1-2; D is undetermined. Germline CDR1 reads MNHEY; CDR2 reads SVGAGI. V was shortened by 7 bases and J by 6 bases, with 18 bases between the two germline ends. The CDR3 has 14 amino acids.

The rearrangement joins TRBV7-2 to TRBJ2-3, with a weak D call TRBD2 (6 bases). Trimming took off 1 base at V and 5 bases at J, with 16 bases between the two ends. Per germline, CDR1 SGHTA and CDR2 FQGNSA. This CDR3 has 16 residues. The CDR3 loop is CASSLEGSGGLDTQYF. CDR3 nucleotide sequence: TGTGCCAGCAGCTTAGAGGGGTCCGGGGGTTTAGATACGCAGTATTTT.

The chain uses TRBV11-3 and TRBJ1-1; 8 nucleotides agree with TRBD1. From germline, CDR1 is SGHNT and CDR2 YENEEA. With 5 bases clipped from V and 6 bases from J, the junction kept 8 bases outside the gene matches. CDR3 length: 14 residues. CDR3 region: CASSLGQGAPEAFF. CDR3 nucleotide sequence: TGTGCCAGCAGCCTAGGCCAGGGGGCGCCTGAAGCTTTCTTT.

The J gene is TRBJ2-1, the V gene TRBV24-1, with 11 bases aligning to TRBD2. V dropped 4 bases and J dropped 0; count of bases not matched to a gene: 10. CDR1 and CDR2 (germline): KGHDR, SFDVKD. The CDR3 covers 19 residues. CDR3 loop: CATSEFGTSGWSSYNEQFF. The CDR3 DNA is TGTGCCACCAGTGAGTTCGGGACTAGCGGTTGGAGCTCCTACAATGAGCAGTTCTTC.

V gene TRBV6-5 combines with J gene TRBJ1-2; D possibly corresponds to TRBD1 (6 bases). CDR1 and CDR2 from the germline V gene are MNHEY and SVGAGI. CDR3 length: 13 amino acids. With 6 bases removed from V and 4 bases from J, the gap between germline ends came to 12 bases. CDR3 nucleotide sequence: TGTGCCAGCAGCCTGGGGGGGGCCTATGGCTACACCTTC. The encoded protein is CASSLGGAYGYTF.

The rearrangement uses TRBV28 and TRBJ2-7; unclear D gene. The CDR3 is 15 residues long. CDR1 is MDHEN, CDR2 SYDVKM, per germline. V was clipped by 3 bases and J by 2 bases, with 14 bases between them. The CDR3 sequence: CASSFRSYKAYEQYF. For the CDR3, the DNA is TGTGCCAGCAGTTTTCGGAGTTATAAGGCCTACGAGCAGTACTTC.

This clone was found once. The V gene is TRBV28, the J gene TRBJ1-5, with D hard to call. The CDR3 spans 11 residues. Trimming removed 4 bases from V and 5 bases from J, with 3 bases in between. Germline V CDR1 and CDR2: MDHEN, SYDVKM. CDR3 nucleotides: TGTGCCAGCAGTTCTTATCAGCCCCAGCATTTT. Encoded protein: CASSSYQPQHF.

V is TRBV13 and J is TRBJ1-1; D remains unclear. Germline CDR1 reads PRHDT; CDR2 reads FYEKMQ (reference sequence). Trimming cost V 7 bases and J 4 bases, with 13 bases left between them. This CDR3 is built from 13 residues. Here the CDR3 reads CASKRGKVTEAFF. The CDR3 DNA is TGTGCCAGCAAAAGAGGGAAGGTCACTGAAGCTTTCTTT.

The V call is TRBV18, the J call TRBJ2-3; the D gene is possibly TRBD2 (7 bases). The germline V gene has CDR1 KGHSH and CDR2 LQKENI. The CDR3 has 16 residues. The germline V and J ends were trimmed by 3 bases and 5 bases, with 18 bases remaining between them. The CDR3 DNA follows: TGTGCCAGCTCACCCAGAATGGGGGGGGCCGTAGATACGCAGTATTTT. This codes for CASSPRMGGAVDTQYF.

This chain connects TRBV10-1 to TRBJ2-1, with D possibly TRBD2 on 5 matching bases. The CDR3 is 13 residues long. Trimming removed 0 bases at V and 9 bases at J, with 9 bases between. Germline V CDR1 and CDR2: WNHNN, SYGVQD (reference sequence). CDR3 DNA sequence: TGCGCCAGCAGTGAGTCCTACGGGGTTGAGCAGTTCTTC. Translated, it gives CASSESYGVEQFF.

The chain employs TRBV7-6 and TRBJ2-1; D is uncertain. The CDR3 consists of 15 residues. V was cut by 5 bases and J by 0 bases, with 11 bases left in between. CDR1 SGHVS and CDR2 FNYEAQ come from the germline V gene. In nucleotides, the CDR3 is TGTGCCAGCAGCCCAACAGTGAGCTCCTACAATGAGCAGTTCTTC. As protein: CASSPTVSSYNEQFF.

The chain has TRBV7-2 and TRBJ2-7, with TRBD1 matching 8 bases. The CDR3 covers 17 residues. V shed 1 base and J 2 bases; nucleotides not matched to a gene: 10. Germline assignment: CDR1 SGHTA and CDR2 FQGNSA. The CDR3 loop is CASSLGGLGDRTYEQYF. The DNA of the CDR3 is TGTGCCAGCAGCTTAGGAGGTTTAGGGGACAGGACCTACGAGCAGTACTTC.

The chain employs TRBV24-1 and TRBJ1-2; TRBD1 matches 7 bases. Germline loops: CDR1 KGHDR, CDR2 SFDVKD. CDR3 size: 17 residues. The trim removed 1 base at V and 1 base at J, leaving 8 bases unmatched. The CDR3 nucleotides are TGTGCCACCAGTGATTTTAACAGGGGAAAGGGTAACTATGGCTACACCTTC. Its protein is CATSDFNRGKGNYGYTF.

This clone was counted between two and nine times. The chain couples TRBV19 to TRBJ1-2; D not resolved. V lost 0 bases and J lost 5, with 7 bases in between. From germline, CDR1 is LNHDA and CDR2 SQIVND (reference sequence). The CDR3 is 13 residues long. CDR3 nucleotides: TGTGCCAGTAGTATAGACAGGAAGTATGGCTACACCTTC. Translation gives CASSIDRKYGYTF.

The gene calls are TRBV5-1 and TRBJ2-7, with 9 bases matching TRBD1. Per the germline V gene, CDR1 is SGHRS and CDR2 is YFSETQ. The V segment lost 1 base and the J segment 7 bases; nucleotides outside the gene matches: 9. The CDR3 has 15 residues. The CDR3 region is CASSLSGTGTWEQYF. The CDR3 region has the DNA TGCGCCAGCAGCTTGTCCGGGACAGGGACCTGGGAGCAGTACTTC. Variable domain in full (rest from reference TRBV5-1 and TRBJ2-7): KAGVTQTPRYLIKTRGQQVTLSCSPISGHRSVSWYQQTPGQGLQFLFEYFSETQRNKGNFPGRFSGRQFSNSRSEMNVSTLELGDSALYLCASSLSGTGTWEQYFGPGTRLTVT.

The chain carries TRBV6-5 and TRBJ2-2; D might be TRBD1 (6 bases). The length of the CDR3 is 14 residues. Germline assignment: CDR1 MNHEY and CDR2 SVGAGI. V shed 0 bases and J shed 6 bases, with 8 bases lying between them. CDR3 loop: CASSYSKGAGELFF. As DNA, the CDR3 is TGTGCCAGCAGTTACTCGAAGGGGGCCGGGGAGCTGTTTTTT.

J is TRBJ2-7 and V is TRBV19; 9 bases match TRBD2. The junction had 12 bases not matched to a gene; V was cut back by 7 bases and J by 5 bases. Looked up from germline, CDR1 is LNHDA and CDR2 is SQIVND (reference sequence). The CDR3 spans 15 residues. CDR3 bases: TGTGCCAGTAAGCGGGGGGCCCTTGTCGACCACGAGCAGTACTTC. This sequence encodes CASKRGALVDHEQYF.

The chain couples TRBV5-1 to TRBJ1-6; 9 positions agree with TRBD1. The germline V gene has CDR1 SGHRS and CDR2 YFSETQ. Trimming took 2 bases from V and 10 from J; bases not matched to a gene: 7. The CDR3 covers 15 residues. The CDR3 nucleotides are TGCGCCAGCAGCTTAACCGGGACAGGGCTCTCACCCCTCCACTTT. Protein sequence: CASSLTGTGLSPLHF.

This chain links TRBV27 with TRBJ2-7; D is uncertain. Germline-derived CDR1 and CDR2 are MNHEY and SMNVEV (reference sequence). The CDR3 is made up of 14 amino acids. Deletions cut 1 base from V and 3 bases from J, with 10 bases between. The CDR3 loop is CASSLLGEVYEQYF. The CDR3 DNA sequence: TGTGCCAGCAGTTTATTAGGTGAGGTCTACGAGCAGTACTTC.